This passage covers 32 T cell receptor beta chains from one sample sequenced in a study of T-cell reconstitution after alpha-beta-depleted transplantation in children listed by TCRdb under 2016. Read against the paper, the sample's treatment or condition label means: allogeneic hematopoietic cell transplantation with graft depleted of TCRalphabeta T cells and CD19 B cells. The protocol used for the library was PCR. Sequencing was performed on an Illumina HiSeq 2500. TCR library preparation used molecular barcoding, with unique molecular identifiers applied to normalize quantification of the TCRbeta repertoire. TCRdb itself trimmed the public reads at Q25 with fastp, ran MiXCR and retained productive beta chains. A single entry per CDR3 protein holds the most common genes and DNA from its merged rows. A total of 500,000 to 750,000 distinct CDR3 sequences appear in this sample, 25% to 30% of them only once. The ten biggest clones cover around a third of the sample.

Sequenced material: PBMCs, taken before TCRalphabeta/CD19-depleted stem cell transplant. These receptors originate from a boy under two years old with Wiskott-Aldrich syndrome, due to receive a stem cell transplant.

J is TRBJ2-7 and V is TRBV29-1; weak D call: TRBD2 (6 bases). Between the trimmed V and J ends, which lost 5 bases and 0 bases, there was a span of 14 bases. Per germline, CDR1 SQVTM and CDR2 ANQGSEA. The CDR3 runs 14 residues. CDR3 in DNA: TGCAGCGTTTCCGGGACTGATTCCTCCTACGAGCAGTACTTC. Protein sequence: CSVSGTDSSYEQYF.

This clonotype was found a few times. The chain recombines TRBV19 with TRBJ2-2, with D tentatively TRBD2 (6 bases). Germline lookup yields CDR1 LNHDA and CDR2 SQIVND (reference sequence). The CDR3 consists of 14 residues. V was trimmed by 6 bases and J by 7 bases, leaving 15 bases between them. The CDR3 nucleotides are TGTGCCAGTAGGACTGCGGGGCCTCACGGGGAGCTGTTTTTT. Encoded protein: CASRTAGPHGELFF. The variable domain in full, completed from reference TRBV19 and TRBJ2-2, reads DGGITQSPKYLFRKEGQNVTLSCEQNLNHDAMYWYRQDPGQGLRLIYYSQIVNDFQKGDIAEGYSVSREKKESFPLTVTSAQKNPTAFYLCASRTAGPHGELFFGEGSRLTVL.

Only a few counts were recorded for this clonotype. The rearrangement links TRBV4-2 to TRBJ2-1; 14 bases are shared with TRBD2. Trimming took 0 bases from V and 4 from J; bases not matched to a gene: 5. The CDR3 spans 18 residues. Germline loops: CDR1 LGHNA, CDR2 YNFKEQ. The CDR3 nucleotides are TGTGCCAGCAGCCAAGATGGGACTAGCGGGAGCGTGTACAATGAGCAGTTCTTC. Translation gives CASSQDGTSGSVYNEQFF.

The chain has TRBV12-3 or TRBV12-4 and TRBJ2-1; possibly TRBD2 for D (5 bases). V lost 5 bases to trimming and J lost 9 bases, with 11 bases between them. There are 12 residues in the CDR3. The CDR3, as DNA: TGTGCCAGCAGTCAGAAAGGGAGTGAGCAGTTCTTC. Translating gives CASSQKGSEQFF.

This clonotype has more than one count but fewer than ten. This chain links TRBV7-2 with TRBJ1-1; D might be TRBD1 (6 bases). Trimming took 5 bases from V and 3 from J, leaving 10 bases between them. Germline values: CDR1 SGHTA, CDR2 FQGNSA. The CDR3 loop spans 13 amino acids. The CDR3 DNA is TGTGCCAGCAGCCTCGGACAGCACACTGAAGCTTTCTTT. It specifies CASSLGQHTEAFF.

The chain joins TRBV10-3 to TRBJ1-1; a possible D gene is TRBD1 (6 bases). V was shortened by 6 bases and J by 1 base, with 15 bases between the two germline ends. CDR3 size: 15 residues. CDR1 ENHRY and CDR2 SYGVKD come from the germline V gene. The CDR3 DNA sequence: TGTGCCATCAGGGTACAACAGGGAGGGAACACTGAAGCTTTCTTT. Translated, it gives CAIRVQQGGNTEAFF.

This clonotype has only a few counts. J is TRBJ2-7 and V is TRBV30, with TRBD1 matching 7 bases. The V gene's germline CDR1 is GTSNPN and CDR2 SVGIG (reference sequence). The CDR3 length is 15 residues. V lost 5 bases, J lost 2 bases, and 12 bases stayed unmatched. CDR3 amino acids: CAWGGTRDSAYEQYF. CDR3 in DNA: TGTGCCTGGGGGGGTACCCGGGACAGCGCCTACGAGCAGTACTTC.

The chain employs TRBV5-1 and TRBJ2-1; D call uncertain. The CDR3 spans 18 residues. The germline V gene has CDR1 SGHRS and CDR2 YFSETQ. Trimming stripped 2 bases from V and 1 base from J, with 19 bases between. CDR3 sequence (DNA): TGCGCCAGCAGCTTCGAGAAACCGAACTATAGATCCTACAATGAGCAGTTCTTC. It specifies CASSFEKPNYRSYNEQFF.

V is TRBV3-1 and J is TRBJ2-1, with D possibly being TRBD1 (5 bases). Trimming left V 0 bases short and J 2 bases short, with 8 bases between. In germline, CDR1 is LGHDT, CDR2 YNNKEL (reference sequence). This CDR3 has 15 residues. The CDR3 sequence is CASSQDQGPYNEQFF. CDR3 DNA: TGTGCCAGCAGCCAAGATCAGGGTCCCTACAATGAGCAGTTCTTC.

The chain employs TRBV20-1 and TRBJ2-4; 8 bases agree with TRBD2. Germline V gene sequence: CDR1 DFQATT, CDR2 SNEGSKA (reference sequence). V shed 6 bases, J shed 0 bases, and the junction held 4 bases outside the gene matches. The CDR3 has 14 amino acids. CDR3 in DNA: TGCAGTGCCCGACTAGCGAAAGCCAAAAACATTCAGTACTTC. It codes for CSARLAKAKNIQYF.

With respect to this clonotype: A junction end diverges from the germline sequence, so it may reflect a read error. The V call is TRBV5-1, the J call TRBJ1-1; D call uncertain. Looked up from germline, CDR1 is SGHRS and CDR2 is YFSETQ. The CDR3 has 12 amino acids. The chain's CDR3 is CASSLEGSEAFF. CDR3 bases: TGTGCCAGCAGCTTGGAGGGTTCTGAAGCTTTCTTT.

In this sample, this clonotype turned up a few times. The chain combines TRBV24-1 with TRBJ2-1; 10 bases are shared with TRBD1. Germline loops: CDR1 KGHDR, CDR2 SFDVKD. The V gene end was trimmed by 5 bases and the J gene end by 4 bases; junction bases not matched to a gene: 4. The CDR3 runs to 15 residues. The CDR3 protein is CATSASDRGYNEQFF. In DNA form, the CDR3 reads TGTGCCACCAGTGCCTCGGACAGGGGGTACAATGAGCAGTTCTTC.

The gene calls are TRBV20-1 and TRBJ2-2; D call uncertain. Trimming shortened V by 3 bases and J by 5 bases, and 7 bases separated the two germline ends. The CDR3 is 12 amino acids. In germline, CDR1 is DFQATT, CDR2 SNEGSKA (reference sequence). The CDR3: CSASRPTGELFF. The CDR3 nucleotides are TGCAGTGCTAGCCGTCCTACCGGGGAGCTGTTTTTT.

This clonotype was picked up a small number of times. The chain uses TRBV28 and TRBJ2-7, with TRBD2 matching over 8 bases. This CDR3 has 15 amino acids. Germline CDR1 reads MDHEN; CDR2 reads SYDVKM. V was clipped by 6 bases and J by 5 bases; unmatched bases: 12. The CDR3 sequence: CASSPPSGSNHEQYF. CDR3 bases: TGTGCCAGCAGCCCACCTAGCGGGTCGAACCACGAGCAGTACTTC.

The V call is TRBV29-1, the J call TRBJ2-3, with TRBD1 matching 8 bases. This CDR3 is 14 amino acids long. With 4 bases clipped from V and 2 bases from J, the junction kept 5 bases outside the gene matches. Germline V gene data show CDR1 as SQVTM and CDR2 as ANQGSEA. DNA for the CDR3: TGCAGCGTTGCTAGACAGGGGTACACAGATACGCAGTATTTT. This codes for CSVARQGYTDTQYF.

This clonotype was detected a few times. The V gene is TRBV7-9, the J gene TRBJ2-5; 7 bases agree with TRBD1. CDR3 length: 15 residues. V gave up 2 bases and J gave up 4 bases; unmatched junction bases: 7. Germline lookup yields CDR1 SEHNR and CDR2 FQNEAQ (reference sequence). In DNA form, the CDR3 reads TGTGCCAGCAGCTTAAGTCTCAGGGGGTCAGAGACCCAGTACTTC. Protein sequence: CASSLSLRGSETQYF.

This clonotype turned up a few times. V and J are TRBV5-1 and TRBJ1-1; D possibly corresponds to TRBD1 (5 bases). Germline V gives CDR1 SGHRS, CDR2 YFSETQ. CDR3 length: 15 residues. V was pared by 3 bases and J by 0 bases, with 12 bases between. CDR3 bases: TGCGCCAGCAGCTCCGGGGCAGACTTGAACACTGAAGCTTTCTTT. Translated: CASSSGADLNTEAFF.

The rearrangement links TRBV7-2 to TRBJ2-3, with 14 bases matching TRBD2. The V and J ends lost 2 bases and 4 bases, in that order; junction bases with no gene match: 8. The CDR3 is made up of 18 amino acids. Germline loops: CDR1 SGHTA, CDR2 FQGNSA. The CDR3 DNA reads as TGTGCCAGCAGCTTATCGCGACTAGCGGGAGGGCAGTCAGATACGCAGTATTTT. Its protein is CASSLSRLAGGQSDTQYF. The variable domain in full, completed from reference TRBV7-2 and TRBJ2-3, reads GAGVSQSPSNKVTEKGKDVELRCDPISGHTALYWYRQSLGQGLEFLIYFQGNSAPDKSGLPSDRFSAERTGGSVSTLTIQRTQQEDSAVYLCASSLSRLAGGQSDTQYFGPGTRLTVL.

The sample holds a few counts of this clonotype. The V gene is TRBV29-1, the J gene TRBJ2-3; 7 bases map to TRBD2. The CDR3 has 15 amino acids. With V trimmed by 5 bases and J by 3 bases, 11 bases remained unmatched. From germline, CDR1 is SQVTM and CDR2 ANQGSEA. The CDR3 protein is CSVLVSGGSTDTQYF. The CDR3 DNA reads TGCAGCGTTCTGGTATCGGGCGGGAGTACAGATACGCAGTATTTT.

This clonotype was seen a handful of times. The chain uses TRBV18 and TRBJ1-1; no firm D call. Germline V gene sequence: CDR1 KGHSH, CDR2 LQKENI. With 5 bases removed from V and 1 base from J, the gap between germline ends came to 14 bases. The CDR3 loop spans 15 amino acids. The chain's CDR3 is CASSSGRGGNTEAFF. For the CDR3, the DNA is TGTGCCAGCTCATCCGGACGGGGAGGGAACACTGAAGCTTTCTTT. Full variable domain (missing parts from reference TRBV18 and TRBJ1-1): NAGVMQNPRHLVRRRGQEARLRCSPMKGHSHVYWYRQLPEEGLKFMVYLQKENIIDESGMPKERFSAEFPKEGPSILRIQQVVRGDSAAYFCASSSGRGGNTEAFFGQGTRLTVV.

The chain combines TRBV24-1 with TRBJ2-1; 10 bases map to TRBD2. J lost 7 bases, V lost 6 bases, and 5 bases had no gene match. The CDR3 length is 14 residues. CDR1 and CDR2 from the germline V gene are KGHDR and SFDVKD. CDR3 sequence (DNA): TGTGCCACCAGTCCTAGCGGGAGTGGAAATGAGCAGTTCTTC. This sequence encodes CATSPSGSGNEQFF.

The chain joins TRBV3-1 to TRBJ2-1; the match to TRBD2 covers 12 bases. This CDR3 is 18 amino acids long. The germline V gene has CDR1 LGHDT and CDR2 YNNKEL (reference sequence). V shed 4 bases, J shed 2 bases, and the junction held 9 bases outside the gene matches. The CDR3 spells CASSRSLTSGRTYNEQFF. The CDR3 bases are TGTGCCAGCAGCCGAAGTCTTACTAGCGGGAGGACCTACAATGAGCAGTTCTTC.

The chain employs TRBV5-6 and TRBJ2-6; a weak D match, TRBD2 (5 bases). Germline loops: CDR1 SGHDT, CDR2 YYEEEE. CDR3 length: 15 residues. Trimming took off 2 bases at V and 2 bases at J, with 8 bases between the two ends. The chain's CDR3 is CASSLLRAGANVLTF. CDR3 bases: TGTGCCAGCAGCTTACTGCGGGCTGGGGCCAACGTCCTGACTTTC.

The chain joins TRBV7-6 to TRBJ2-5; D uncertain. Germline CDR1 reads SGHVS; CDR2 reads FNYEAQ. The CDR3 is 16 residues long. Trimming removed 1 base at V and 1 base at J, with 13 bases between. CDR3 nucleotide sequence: TGTGCCAGCAGCTTAGAGGTATCGGGCCTCCAAGAGACCCAGTACTTC. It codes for CASSLEVSGLQETQYF.

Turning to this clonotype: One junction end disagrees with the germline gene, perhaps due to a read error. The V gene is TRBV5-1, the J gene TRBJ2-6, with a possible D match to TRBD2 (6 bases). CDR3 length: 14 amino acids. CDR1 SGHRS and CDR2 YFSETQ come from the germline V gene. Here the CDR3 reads CASSRTGGANGLTF. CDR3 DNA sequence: TGCGCCAGCTCTAGGACCGGAGGGGCCAACGGCCTGACTTTC.

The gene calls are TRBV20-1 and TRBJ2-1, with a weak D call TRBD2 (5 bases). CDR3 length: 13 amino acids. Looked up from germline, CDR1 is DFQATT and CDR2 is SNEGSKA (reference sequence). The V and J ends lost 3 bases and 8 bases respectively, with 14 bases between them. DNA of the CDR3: TGCAGTGCTAGTGGATACGGAGGTGATGAGCAGTTCTTC. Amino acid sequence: CSASGYGGDEQFF.

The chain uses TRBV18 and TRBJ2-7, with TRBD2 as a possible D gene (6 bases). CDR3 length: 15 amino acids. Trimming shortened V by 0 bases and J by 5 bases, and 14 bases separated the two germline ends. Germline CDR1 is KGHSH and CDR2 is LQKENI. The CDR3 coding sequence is TGTGCCAGCTCACCACCGGCGGGGAAAGGCAACGAGCAGTACTTC. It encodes CASSPPAGKGNEQYF.

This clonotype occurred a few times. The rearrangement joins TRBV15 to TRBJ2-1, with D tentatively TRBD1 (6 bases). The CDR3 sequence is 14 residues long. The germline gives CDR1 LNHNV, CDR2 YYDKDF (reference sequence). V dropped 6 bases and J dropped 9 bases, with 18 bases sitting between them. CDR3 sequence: CATSVQGGVREQFF. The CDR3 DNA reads TGTGCCACCAGTGTACAGGGTGGAGTCCGTGAGCAGTTCTTC.

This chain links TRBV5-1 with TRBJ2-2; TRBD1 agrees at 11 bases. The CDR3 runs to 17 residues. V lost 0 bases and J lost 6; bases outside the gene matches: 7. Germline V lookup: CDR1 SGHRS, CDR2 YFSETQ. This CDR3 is CASSLGPGQGDSGELFF. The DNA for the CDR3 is TGCGCCAGCAGCTTGGGTCCGGGACAGGGGGATTCCGGGGAGCTGTTTTTT.

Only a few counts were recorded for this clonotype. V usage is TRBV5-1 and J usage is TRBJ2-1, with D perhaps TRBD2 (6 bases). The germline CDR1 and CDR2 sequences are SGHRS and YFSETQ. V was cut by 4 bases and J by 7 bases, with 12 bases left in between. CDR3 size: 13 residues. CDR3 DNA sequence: TGCGCCAGCAGCCCGTTCCGGGGGAATGAGCAGTTCTTC. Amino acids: CASSPFRGNEQFF.

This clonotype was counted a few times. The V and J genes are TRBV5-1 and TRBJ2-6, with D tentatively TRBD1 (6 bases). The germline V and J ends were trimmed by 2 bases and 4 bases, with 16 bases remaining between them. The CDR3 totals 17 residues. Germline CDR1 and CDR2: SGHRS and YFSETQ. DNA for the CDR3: TGCGCCAGCAGCTTAGGACAGCTGGCAGGGGGGGCCAACGTCCTGACTTTC. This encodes CASSLGQLAGGANVLTF.

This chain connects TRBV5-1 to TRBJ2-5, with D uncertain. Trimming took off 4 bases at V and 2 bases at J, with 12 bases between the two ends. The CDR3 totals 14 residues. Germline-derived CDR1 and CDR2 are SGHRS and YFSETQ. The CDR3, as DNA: TGCGCCAGCAGCCACGGACGGATTCAAGAGACCCAGTACTTC. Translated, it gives CASSHGRIQETQYF.